One sample yielded the 21 T cell receptor beta chains listed below, sequenced in a study of a mutant IDH1 vaccine in newly diagnosed glioma (dated by TCRdb to the early 2020s). These receptors have no identified antigens. Receptor libraries were prepared by the immunoSEQ multiplex PCR assay. Drawn from immuneACCESS, this table holds only the in-frame rearrangements with V and J called that TCRdb kept. Clones are partly lost; checked studies trace under half to an unresolved V gene and leave the rest unexplained. This sample is represented by tens of thousands of clones; less than 90% of them were singletons. Of the sample, 3.8% falls within the top ten clones. Read against the paper, the sample's time point label means: week 47, end of study. Every vaccine dose consisted of 300 ug of a 20-mer mutant IDH1 peptide in Montanide, administered subcutaneously together with topical imiquimod. The input for sequencing was PBMCs, taken from a glioma patient whose treatment included an IDH1 peptide vaccine. Receptors were obtained from a man aged 25 to 40 with glioma.

The J gene is TRBJ1-1, the V gene TRBV5-4, with TRBD1 as a possible D gene (5 bases). V was pared by 6 bases and J by 1 base, with 10 bases between. This CDR3 has 13 residues. The germline V gene has CDR1 SGHNT and CDR2 YYREEE (reference sequence). The CDR3 coding sequence is TGTGCCAGCAAAGGGACGGCGAACACTGAAGCTTTCTTT. It encodes CASKGTANTEAFF.

The genes are TRBV2 and TRBJ2-7, with D perhaps being TRBD1 or TRBD2 (5 bases each). The V gene's germline CDR1 is SNHLY and CDR2 FYNNEI. CDR3 length: 13 residues. V was cut by 10 bases and J by 6 bases, with 19 bases left in between. The CDR3: CANSLGVGVEQYF. For the CDR3, the DNA is TGTGCCAACAGCCTCGGCGTGGGGGTCGAGCAGTACTTC. The full variable domain, its missing parts supplied by reference TRBV2 and TRBJ2-7, is EPEVTQTPSHQVTQMGQEVILRCVPISNHLYFYWYRQILGQKVEFLVSFYNNEISEKSEIFDDQFSVERPDGSNFTLKIRSTKLEDSAMYFCANSLGVGVEQYFGPGTRLTVT.

This clone was found once. V usage is TRBV9 and J usage is TRBJ1-6, with D possibly matching TRBD1 (5 bases). The CDR3 length is 15 residues. V was clipped by 7 bases and J by 5 bases, with 16 bases between them. Germline V CDR1 and CDR2: SGDLS, YYNGEE. CDR3 bases: TGTGCCAGCCGAACCCCCGGAGGGGATAATTCACCCCTCCACTTT. Encoded protein: CASRTPGGDNSPLHF.

This clone was seen more than once but under ten times. This chain connects TRBV25-1 to TRBJ1-1; weak D call: TRBD1 (6 bases). The CDR3 extends over 17 amino acids. Trimming took off 2 bases at V and 5 bases at J, with 21 bases between the two ends. From germline, CDR1 is MGHDK and CDR2 SYGVNS. The CDR3, as DNA: TGTGCCAGCAGTGAAAGCCGGGACAATTTTTTTGTGACTGAAGCTTTCTTT. Its protein product is CASSESRDNFFVTEAFF.

The sample holds one count of this clone. The rearrangement joins TRBV21-1 to TRBJ2-1; the DNA was not used to check the table's D call, TRBD2. TRBV21-1 is a known pseudogene. The CDR3 consists of 16 residues. The CDR3 DNA reads as TGTGCCAGCAGCCCGCCGGGAGGCTCACTTTACAATGAGCAGTTCTTC. It encodes CASSPPGGSLYNEQFF.

The chain is built from TRBV7-8 and TRBJ2-4; perhaps TRBD2 as D (5 bases). The V gene lost 2 bases and the J gene lost 4 bases, with 12 bases spanning the gap. Germline CDR1 SGHVS, CDR2 FQNEAQ. The length of the CDR3 is 15 residues. CDR3 sequence reads: CASSLFRGPKNIQYF. The CDR3 DNA sequence: TGTGCCAGCAGCTTATTTAGAGGGCCGAAAAACATTCAGTACTTC.

The chain links TRBV5-8 to TRBJ1-1; 9 bases align to TRBD1. The CDR3 spans 18 residues. With V trimmed by 4 bases and J by 0 bases, 13 bases remained unmatched. The germline CDR1 and CDR2 sequences are SGHTS and YDEGEE. CDR3 amino acids: CASSQFMDRGIMNTEAFF. The CDR3 DNA is TGTGCCAGCAGCCAATTTATGGACAGGGGCATAATGAACACTGAAGCTTTCTTT.

This clone was seen only a few times. The chain carries TRBV30 and TRBJ1-4, with 9 bases aligning to TRBD1. The CDR3 contains 15 residues. The ends lost 1 base at V and 8 bases at J; junction bases unmatched: 8. The germline gives CDR1 GTSNPN, CDR2 SVGIG (reference sequence). CDR3 nucleotide sequence: TGTGCCTGGAGTGCGGTCGGGACAGGGCAGGAAAAACTGTTTTTT. This encodes CAWSAVGTGQEKLFF.

The chain links TRBV6-5 to TRBJ2-1; tentatively, D is TRBD1 (6 bases). The CDR3 totals 15 residues. Germline V CDR1 and CDR2: MNHEY, SVGAGI. Trimming stripped 4 bases from V and 4 bases from J, with 14 bases between. CDR3 sequence: CASSSGQTDYNEQFF. As DNA, the CDR3 is TGTGCCAGCAGTTCTGGACAGACAGATTACAATGAGCAGTTCTTC.

The rearrangement links TRBV5-4 to TRBJ1-3; TRBD1 matches at 7 bases. J gave up 6 bases and V 4 bases, and 16 bases lay outside the gene matches. The CDR3 covers 17 residues. Germline CDR1 SGHNT, CDR2 YYREEE (reference sequence). CDR3 region: CASSPGTAPLGVNTIYF. The CDR3, as DNA: TGTGCCAGCAGCCCCGGGACAGCGCCACTAGGTGTAAACACCATATATTTT. The variable domain in full, with the rest retrieved from reference TRBV5-4 and TRBJ1-3, is ETGVTQSPTHLIKTRGQQVTLRCSSQSGHNTVSWYQQALGQGPQFIFQYYREEENGRGNFPPRFSGLQFPNYSSELNVNALELDDSALYLCASSPGTAPLGVNTIYFGEGSWLTVV.

V usage is TRBV6-1 and J usage is TRBJ2-2; D ambiguous. Trimming left V 5 bases short and J 6 bases short, with 13 bases between. Germline V lookup: CDR1 MNHNS, CDR2 SASEGT. The CDR3 consists of 14 residues. As DNA, the CDR3 is TGTGCCAGCAGTCCCTCCTTAGGGCCCGGGGAGCTGTTTTTT. It codes for CASSPSLGPGELFF.

CDR3 sequence (DNA): TGCGCCAGCAGCTTGTCGCCGTCGGCGGGCCGCACAGATACGCAGTATTTT. Encoded protein: CASSLSPSAGRTDTQYF. This chain uses TRBV5-1 with TRBJ2-3, with D possibly matching TRBD2 (5 bases). The CDR3 loop spans 17 amino acids. V was cut by 1 base and J by 1 base, with 16 bases left in between. From germline, CDR1 is SGHRS and CDR2 YFSETQ. The full variable domain, rest sourced from reference TRBV5-1 and TRBJ2-3, is KAGVTQTPRYLIKTRGQQVTLSCSPISGHRSVSWYQQTPGQGLQFLFEYFSETQRNKGNFPGRFSGRQFSNSRSEMNVSTLELGDSALYLCASSLSPSAGRTDTQYFGPGTRLTVL.

This clone is a singleton in its sample. This sequence joins TRBV7-6 and TRBJ2-6, with D uncertain. CDR1 SGHVS and CDR2 FNYEAQ come from the germline V gene. This CDR3 region has 17 residues. V lost 5 bases and J lost 0, with 14 bases in between. CDR3 sequence: CASSPVRQRSGANVLTF. CDR3 sequence (DNA): TGTGCCAGCAGCCCAGTCCGGCAGCGCTCTGGGGCCAACGTCCTGACTTTC.

The chain has TRBV2 and TRBJ1-2; D is unclear. This CDR3 contains 11 residues. Looked up from germline, CDR1 is SNHLY and CDR2 is FYNNEI. Trimming took 8 bases from V and 4 from J, leaving 8 bases between them. The CDR3 DNA sequence: TGTGCCAGCGGCACCTCCTATGGCTACACCTTC. This translates into CASGTSYGYTF.

The chain links TRBV5-6 to TRBJ2-3; TRBD1 might be the D (5 bases). V was shortened by 4 bases and J by 7 bases, with 16 bases between the two germline ends. The CDR3 length is 14 residues. Germline CDR1 SGHDT, CDR2 YYEEEE. CDR3 region: CASSLQGKGNTQYF. The CDR3 bases are TGTGCCAGCAGCCTGCAGGGAAAGGGCAATACGCAGTATTTT.

The chain has TRBV19 and TRBJ2-7; 11 positions match TRBD2. The germline V gene encodes CDR1 LNHDA and CDR2 SQIVND (reference sequence). The ends lost 2 bases at V and 0 bases at J; junction bases unmatched: 6. The CDR3 is 17 residues long. The CDR3 is CASSITSGGQSSYEQYF. CDR3 bases: TGTGCCAGTAGTATAACTAGCGGGGGCCAGAGCTCCTACGAGCAGTACTTC.

This rearrangement joins TRBV18 to TRBJ2-1, with D uncertain. Trimming cost V 3 bases and J 4 bases, with 16 bases left between them. CDR1 and CDR2 from the germline V gene are KGHSH and LQKENI. The CDR3 sequence is 16 residues long. The DNA of the CDR3 is TGTGCCAGCTCACCTATTCCGACTCAGACATACAATGAGCAGTTCTTC. Protein product: CASSPIPTQTYNEQFF.

This sequence joins TRBV4-1 and TRBJ2-5, with D possibly being TRBD1 or TRBD2 (5 bases each). The length of the CDR3 is 18 residues. Germline V gives CDR1 MGHRA, CDR2 YSYEKL. Between the trimmed V and J ends, which lost 0 bases and 2 bases, there was a span of 19 bases. CDR3 residues: CASSQEPLGPTLQETQYF. CDR3 coding DNA: TGCGCCAGCAGCCAAGAACCTTTGGGACCTACCCTTCAAGAGACCCAGTACTTC.

J is TRBJ2-3 and V is TRBV7-9; D gene unclear. The CDR3 extends over 13 amino acids. The germline gives CDR1 SEHNR, CDR2 FQNEAQ (reference sequence). V gave up 3 bases and J gave up 3 bases, with 7 bases separating them. The CDR3 sequence is CASSFEVTDTQYF. The CDR3 coding sequence is TGTGCCAGCAGCTTTGAGGTTACAGATACGCAGTATTTT.

The J gene is TRBJ1-1, the V gene TRBV27, with a weak D call TRBD1 (6 bases). The CDR3 sequence is 13 residues long. CDR1 MNHEY and CDR2 SMNVEV come from the germline V gene (reference sequence). V was pared by 5 bases and J by 8 bases, with 15 bases between. The DNA of the CDR3 is TGTGCCAGCAGTCCACGGGACAAGCCCGAAGCTTTCTTT. Translation: CASSPRDKPEAFF.

V is TRBV19 and J is TRBJ1-2, with D hard to call. There are 18 residues in the CDR3. V lost 4 bases to trimming and J lost 2 bases, with 23 bases between them. CDR1 LNHDA and CDR2 SQIVND come from the germline V gene (reference sequence). CDR3 nucleotide sequence: TGTGCCAGTAGTACCTTGACACGCTGGGGTACTACAAACTATGGCTACACCTTC. It yields the protein CASSTLTRWGTTNYGYTF.